A selection of T cell receptor beta chains follows, all from one sample in a study of Graves' ophthalmopathy and Graves' hyperthyroidism. TCRdb passed the multiplex PCR reads through MiXCR, listing each CDR3 protein once. The table records over a million distinct CDR3 sequences, about two fifths of them present only once. What was sequenced was peripheral blood or thyroid tissue (not recorded which). These receptors were obtained from an adult man with Graves' hyperthyroidism. Each CDR3 is given with its conserved first and last residue. For some rows the clone size is stated as once, few or many, or as a class when expanded; others skip it.

.	TRBV12-3/TRBV12-4	TRBJ1-2	CASSLWGLNYGYTF
once	TRBV28	TRBJ2-2	CASRTTGETGELFF
.	TRBV7-3	TRBJ2-5	CASLLAGWSQYF
.	TRBV10-3	TRBJ2-5	CATSGAFGTQYF
.	TRBV29-1	TRBJ2-5	CSVVGSSGSETQYF
many	TRBV20-1	TRBJ1-6	CSAATTDSNSPLHF
many	TRBV19	TRBJ2-5	CASSLQPSQETQYF
.	TRBV5-1	TRBJ2-7	CASSLGLAGGPVSYEQYF
many	TRBV7-9	TRBJ1-5	CASSLDAGKNQPQHF
.	TRBV19	TRBJ1-5	CASRSTGAQHF
many	TRBV3-1	TRBJ2-2	CASSQEGLAGVGELFF
.	TRBV7-2	TRBJ2-7	CASSSSVGGYEQYF
.	TRBV7-2	TRBJ2-7	CASRKDGSSYEQYF
few	TRBV7-7	TRBJ2-7	CASRKTGRSSYEQYF
.	TRBV7-2	TRBJ2-6	CASSSRAATEAF
.	TRBV15	TRBJ2-7	CATSSNPRDTYEQYF
.	TRBV7-2	TRBJ2-7	CASSLGFSGYEQYF
.	TRBV7-2	TRBJ2-1	CAEGPQGASGEQFF
.	TRBV7-8	TRBJ2-5	CASVPSGSTQETQYF
few	TRBV27	TRBJ1-1	CASRRQGVEAFF
.	TRBV15	TRBJ1-2	CATSGDRGNYGYTF
many	TRBV7-2	TRBJ2-7	CASSLEQGPYEQYF
once	TRBV7-9	TRBJ2-7	CASGQGNEQYF
.	TRBV27	TRBJ2-5	CASSLYQAGETQYF
.	TRBV29-1	TRBJ2-7	CSVVYGTGGYEQYF
many	TRBV7-2	TRBJ2-7	CASSLSTAEPYEQYF
.	TRBV7-2	TRBJ1-1	CASSQTQGATEAFF
.	TRBV19	TRBJ2-1	CASSGALSHEQFF
many	TRBV20-1	TRBJ1-1	CSAPQPTGWNTEAFF
few	TRBV5-4	TRBJ2-5	CASSFVQETQYF
many	TRBV6-5	TRBJ1-5	CASSQGQPQHF
.	TRBV6-5	TRBJ2-7	CAISYRDRAYEQYF
.	TRBV10-2	TRBJ1-1	CASRMGQPNTEAFF
few	TRBV3-1	TRBJ2-2	CASSQDRARELFF
many	TRBV9	TRBJ1-5	CASSDSTTDRGRQPQHF
.	TRBV29-1	TRBJ2-5	CSGGQGSKTQYF
.	TRBV3-1	TRBJ1-6	CASSPWTGEVSPLHF
.	TRBV12-3/TRBV12-4	TRBJ1-1	CASSLARGRVNTEAFF
.	TRBV29-1	TRBJ1-1	CSVENPTGWNTEAFF
many	TRBV5-5	TRBJ1-2	CASSYYGYTF
.	TRBV4-3	TRBJ1-1	CASSQAARWQMNTEAFF
.	TRBV15	TRBJ1-5	CATSRDNQPQHF
.	TRBV28	TRBJ1-2	CASSYQQFFYTF
.	TRBV25-1	TRBJ2-6	CASSELGNTEAF
.	TRBV7-6	TRBJ1-1	CASSWDREELGTEAFF
many	TRBV29-1	TRBJ1-2	CSVDMGTGFGYTF
many	TRBV13	TRBJ2-2	CASTSGSAPGELFF